The rows below give T cell receptor beta chains drawn from one sample of a study of blood T cell repertoires in COVID-19. Only in-frame clones appear in the TCRdb table, and some are missing; sequencing was by immunoSEQ multiplex PCR. The repertoire holds some 310,000 clones, around 87% seen once, with 1% in the top ten. Material for sequencing was peripheral blood. The receptors were sampled from a man in his fifties with active or convalescent COVID-19. Both conserved end residues are part of each CDR3. Fields, in order: D gene, clone size, V gene, J gene, CDR3 DNA, CDR3 protein. A D gene is named only where the DNA matches it firmly. Some rows mark clone size as missing; the rest say once, few, many or name a class of expanded clone.

TRBD1	NA	TRBV29-1	TRBJ2-7	TGCAGCTCCTCAGAACAGGGGGTAGGGGAGCAGTACTTC	CSSSEQGVGEQYF
NA	NA	TRBV19	TRBJ1-1	TGTGCCAGTAGCGCTACAGTGAACACTGAAGCTTTCTTT	CASSATVNTEAFF
NA	NA	TRBV30	TRBJ1-4	TGTGCCTGGAGTGCCGGACAGATGGGTGAAAAACTGTTTTTT	CAWSAGQMGEKLFF
NA	once	TRBV10-3	TRBJ1-6	TGTGCCATAGGCGGGGGGAATTCACCCCTCCACTTT	CAIGGGNSPLHF
NA	few	TRBV3-1/TRBV3-2	TRBJ1-3	TGTGCCAGCAGCATCAGTCGGGGTGCAAACACCATATATTTT	CASSISRGANTIYF
TRBD1	NA	TRBV30	TRBJ1-2	TGTGCCTGGAGTGTACAGCTTTGGGCAGGGGGCGGCTACACCTTC	CAWSVQLWAGGGYTF
NA	few	TRBV6-5	TRBJ1-1	TGTGCCAGCAGTTACTCTCCAGGGATAAACACTGAAGCTTTCTTT	CASSYSPGINTEAFF
NA	few	TRBV2	TRBJ2-2	TGTGCCAGCAGTGAAGGGACAGCGAACACCGGGGAGCTGTTTTTT	CASSEGTANTGELFF
NA	once	TRBV12-3/TRBV12-4	TRBJ2-7	TGTGCCAGCAGTTTTTCAGGGGTGGGCGAGCAGTACTTC	CASSFSGVGEQYF
TRBD1	NA	TRBV18	TRBJ1-4	TGTGCCAGCTCACCTTCCGGGACAGGGAGGTCGGAAAAACTGTTTTTT	CASSPSGTGRSEKLFF
TRBD2	NA	TRBV10-2	TRBJ2-7	TGCGCCAGCAGTGAGTGGGGGACTAGTACCTACGAGCAGTACTTC	CASSEWGTSTYEQYF
TRBD1	NA	TRBV4-3	TRBJ2-5	TGCGCCAGCAGCCAAGCTAGGACAGGGGGAAGCCAGTACTTC	CASSQARTGGSQYF
NA	NA	TRBV29-1	TRBJ2-7	TGCAGCGTTGAACGGCAGGGGCCTGACGGGCAGTACTTC	CSVERQGPDGQYF
TRBD1	NA	TRBV7-2	TRBJ2-3	TGTGCCAGCAGCTTCGGACAGGGGCAGTATTTT	CASSFGQGQYF
TRBD1	NA	TRBV6-5	TRBJ1-5	TGTGCCAGCAGTCACGGGACAGGGGGTCAGCCCCAGCATTTT	CASSHGTGGQPQHF
NA	NA	TRBV5-1	TRBJ2-5	TGCGCCAGCAGCTTGGGACAGGACGCGACTTTAGAGACCCAGTACTTC	CASSLGQDATLETQYF
TRBD2	NA	TRBV19	TRBJ2-2	TGTGCCAGTTTGAGCGGGACCTACACCGGGGAGCTGTTTTTT	CASLSGTYTGELFF
NA	NA	TRBV14	TRBJ1-1	TGTGCCAGCACCGGGGTCATGAACACTGAAGCTTTCTTT	CASTGVMNTEAFF